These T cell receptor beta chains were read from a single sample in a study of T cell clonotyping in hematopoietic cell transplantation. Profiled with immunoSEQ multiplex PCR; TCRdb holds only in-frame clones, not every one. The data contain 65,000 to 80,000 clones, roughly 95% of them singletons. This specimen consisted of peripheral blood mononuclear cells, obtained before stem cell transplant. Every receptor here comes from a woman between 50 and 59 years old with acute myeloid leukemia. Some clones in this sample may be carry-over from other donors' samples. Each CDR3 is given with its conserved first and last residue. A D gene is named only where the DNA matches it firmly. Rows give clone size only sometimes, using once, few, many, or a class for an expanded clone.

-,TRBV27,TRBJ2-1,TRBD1,CASSTPGTGIHNEQFF,TGTGCCAGCAGTACACCCGGGACAGGGATCCACAATGAGCAGTTCTTC
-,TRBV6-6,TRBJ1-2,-,CASSGGWEYGYTF,TGTGCCAGCAGTGGGGGCTGGGAGTATGGCTACACCTTC
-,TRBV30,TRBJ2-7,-,CAWSTGNYEQYF,TGTGCCTGGAGTACGGGGAACTACGAGCAGTACTTC
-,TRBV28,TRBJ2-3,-,CASSGGHTDTQYF,TGTGCCAGCAGTGGGGGACACACAGATACGCAGTATTTT
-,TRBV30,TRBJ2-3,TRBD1,CAWTGTALTDTQYF,TGTGCCTGGACGGGGACAGCACTCACAGATACGCAGTATTTT
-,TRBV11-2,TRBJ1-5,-,CASSLEGHQPQHF,TGTGCCAGCAGCTTAGAGGGCCATCAGCCCCAGCATTTT
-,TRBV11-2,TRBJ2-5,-,CASSSPGGSQETQYF,TGTGCCAGCAGTTCCCCGGGGGGCAGCCAAGAGACCCAGTACTTC
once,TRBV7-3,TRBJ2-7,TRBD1,CASSLDRASYEQYF,TGTGCCAGCAGCTTGGACAGGGCGTCCTACGAGCAGTACTTC
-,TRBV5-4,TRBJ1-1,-,CASSSSKGTLSAFF,TGTGCCAGCAGCTCGTCTAAAGGGACATTATCGGCTTTCTTT
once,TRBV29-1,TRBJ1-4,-,CSVKEPNEKLFF,TGCAGCGTGAAAGAGCCAAATGAAAAACTGTTTTTT
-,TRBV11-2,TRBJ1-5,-,CASSLGGRGNQPQHF,TGTGCCAGCAGCTTAGGTGGCCGAGGCAATCAGCCCCAGCATTTT
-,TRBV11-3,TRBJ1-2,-,CASSLDTGNYGYTF,TGTGCCAGCAGCTTGGATACTGGTAACTATGGCTACACCTTC
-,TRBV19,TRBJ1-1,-,CASTPGRMNTEAFF,TGTGCCAGTACTCCGGGGAGGATGAACACTGAAGCTTTCTTT
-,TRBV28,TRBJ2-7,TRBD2,CASMAGGPSWEQYF,TGTGCCAGCATGGCGGGAGGGCCCTCTTGGGAGCAGTACTTC
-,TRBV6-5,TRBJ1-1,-,CATTGHTEAFF,TGTGCCACGACGGGCCACACTGAAGCTTTCTTT
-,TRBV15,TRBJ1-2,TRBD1,CATSSLDRVYYGYTF,TGTGCCACCAGCAGTTTGGACAGGGTTTACTATGGCTACACCTTC
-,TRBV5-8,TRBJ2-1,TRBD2,CASSSGRGGNYDEQFF,TGTGCCAGCAGCTCCGGGAGGGGGGGGAACTATGATGAGCAGTTCTTC
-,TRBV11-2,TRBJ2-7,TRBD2,CASSETSGVYEQYF,TGTGCCAGCAGCGAGACTAGCGGGGTATACGAGCAGTACTTC